In this sample, the clone carrying this T cell receptor (beta chain) turned up a few times. Trimming pared 7 bases from V and 1 base from J, leaving 14 bases between. The CDR3 loop spans 14 amino acids. This sample was taken from a study of blood T cells in healthy people across ages. The wider study: Capture via template switching afforded approximately one barcoded beta molecule per two T cells.

Sample-barcoded 5' priming and a J-beta primer mix drove a second PCR of roughly 6 to 12 cycles. MiXCR was run by TCRdb on the 5' RACE reads, yielding one entry per CDR3 protein. The table includes some 1.5 million distinct CDR3 sequences, approximately 30% detected once. Healthy Caucasian individuals from Russia aged about 6 to 95 were enrolled as donors. Donors gave roughly 10 milliliters of peripheral blood apiece. The clonotype was recovered from a woman in her 30s in good health. Sequencing input: blood. This chain links TRBV12-3 or TRBV12-4 with TRBJ2-7; TRBD1 is a possible D gene (8 bases). CDR3 protein: CASTVQGGSYEQYF. Here the CDR3 DNA reads TGTGCCAGCACCGTACAGGGGGGGTCCTACGAGCAGTACTTC.